One TCR beta chain is described in this entry. Trimming pared 0 bases from V and 4 bases from J, leaving 16 bases between. Per germline, CDR1 SGHKS and CDR2 YYEKEE (reference sequence). The CDR3 runs 16 residues. Assay used: immunoSEQ multiplex PCR; TCRdb lists only in-frame clones, some missing. The sample includes about 250,000 clones, roughly 85% of them seen just once. The data were obtained in a study of blood T cell repertoires in COVID-19. As for the study in general: Italy, Spain and the United States were the sources of the convalescent and acute COVID-19 samples.

This receptor was taken from a woman aged 25 to 39 who had recovered from COVID-19. Sequencing was performed on PBMCs or T cells enriched from blood (not recorded which). The genes are TRBV5-5 and TRBJ1-2; D gene uncertain. In nucleotides, the CDR3 is TGTGCCAGCAGCTTGGGACTAGGGAAGGAGGGCTATGGCTACACCTTC. Its protein is CASSLGLGKEGYGYTF. Based on the CDR3 plus reference TRBV5-5 and TRBJ1-2, the full variable domain is DAGVTQSPTHLIKTRGQQVTLRCSPISGHKSVSWYQQVLGQGPQFIFQYYEKEERGRGNFPDRFSARQFPNYSSELNVNALLLGDSALYLCASSLGLGKEGYGYTFGSGTRLTVV.